Listed below are T cell receptor beta chains from one sample, sequenced in a study of cytomegalovirus exposure and HLA in healthy donors. Some clones are missing from TCRdb's copy, which holds only in-frame ones; the method was immunoSEQ multiplex PCR. The sample holds 140,000 to 150,000 clones, around 72% seen once. Sequencing input: PBMCs. All receptors come from a man aged 40-50 years in good health and CMV-seronegative. Each CDR3 is given with its conserved first and last residue. Fields, in order: J gene, D gene, V gene, clone size, CDR3 length, CDR3 protein, CDR3 DNA. D genes are given only for firm matches. Clone size is shown for a subset of rows, as once, few, many or a class of expanded clone.

TRBJ2-1 | . | TRBV10-2 | . | 11 | CASSARGEQFF | TGCGCCAGCAGTGCCCGGGGTGAGCAGTTCTTC
TRBJ2-3 | TRBD2 | TRBV7-9 | . | 16 | CASSLDSGYWGDTQYF | TGTGCCAGCAGCTTAGATAGCGGGTACTGGGGAGATACGCAGTATTTT
TRBJ2-5 | . | TRBV7-2 | . | 13 | CASGQPSGETQYF | TGTGCCAGCGGCCAACCTAGTGGGGAGACCCAGTACTTC
TRBJ2-7 | TRBD1 | TRBV2 | . | 15 | CASSESTGGFYEQYF | TGTGCCAGCAGTGAATCGACAGGGGGCTTCTACGAGCAGTACTTC
TRBJ2-7 | TRBD2 | TRBV28 | . | 17 | CASSITSGTSGSQKQYF | TGTGCCAGCAGCATCACTTCTGGGACTAGCGGGAGCCAGAAGCAGTACTTC
TRBJ2-7 | . | TRBV25-1 | few | 12 | CASARGGAEQYF | TGTGCCAGCGCAAGGGGGGGGGCCGAGCAGTACTTC
TRBJ2-5 | . | TRBV7-9 | . | 14 | CASSAWETGETQYF | TGTGCCAGCAGCGCCTGGGAGACTGGGGAGACCCAGTACTTC
TRBJ2-5 | . | TRBV7-9 | . | 15 | CASSPKGQRGETQYF | TGTGCCAGCAGCCCAAAGGGACAAAGAGGAGAGACCCAGTACTTC
TRBJ2-3 | . | TRBV4-3 | . | 14 | CASSQDVNTDTQYF | TGCGCCAGCAGCCAAGATGTTAACACAGATACGCAGTATTTT
TRBJ2-6 | . | TRBV7-2 | . | 16 | CASSLSGGRGANVLTF | TGTGCCAGCAGCTTGAGTGGAGGACGTGGGGCCAACGTCCTGACTTTC
TRBJ2-1 | TRBD1 | TRBV7-9 | . | 16 | CASSLTGTGNNNEQFF | TGTGCCAGCAGCTTAACCGGGACAGGGAACAACAATGAGCAGTTCTTC
TRBJ1-2 | TRBD1 | TRBV6-5 | . | 15 | CASSYSGTGASGYTF | TGTGCCAGCAGTTACTCGGGGACAGGGGCTAGTGGCTACACCTTC
TRBJ2-1 | TRBD2 | TRBV19 | . | 12 | CASGGAFNEQFF | TGTGCCAGCGGGGGGGCCTTCAATGAGCAGTTCTTC
TRBJ2-7 | TRBD1 | TRBV4-3 | . | 13 | CASSQTTGSEQYF | TGCGCCAGCAGCCAAACGACAGGGTCCGAGCAGTACTTC
TRBJ2-3 | TRBD2 | TRBV10-3 | . | 16 | CAISWRGDLSTDTQYF | TGTGCCATCAGTTGGCGGGGGGACCTCAGCACAGATACGCAGTATTTT